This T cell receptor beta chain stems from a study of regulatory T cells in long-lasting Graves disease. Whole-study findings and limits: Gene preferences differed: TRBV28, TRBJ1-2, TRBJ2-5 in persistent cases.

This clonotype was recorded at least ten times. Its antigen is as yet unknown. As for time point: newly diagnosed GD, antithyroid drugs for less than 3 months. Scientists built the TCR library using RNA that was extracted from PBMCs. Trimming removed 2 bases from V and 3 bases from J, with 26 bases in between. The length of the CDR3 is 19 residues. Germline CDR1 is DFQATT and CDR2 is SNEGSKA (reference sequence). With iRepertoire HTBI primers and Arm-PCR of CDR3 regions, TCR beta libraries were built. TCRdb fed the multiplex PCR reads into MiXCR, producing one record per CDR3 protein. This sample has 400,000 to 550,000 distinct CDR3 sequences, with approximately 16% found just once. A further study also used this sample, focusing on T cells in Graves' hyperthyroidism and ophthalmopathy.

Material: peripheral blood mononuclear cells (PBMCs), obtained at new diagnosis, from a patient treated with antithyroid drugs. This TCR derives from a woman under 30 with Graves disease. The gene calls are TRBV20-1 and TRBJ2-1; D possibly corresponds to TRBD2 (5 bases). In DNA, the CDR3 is TGCAGTGCTAGACCCCCTAGTCCATCTTACTCCGAGGGCTACAATGAGCAGTTCTTC. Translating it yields CSARPPSPSYSEGYNEQFF.